The rows below give T cell receptor beta chains drawn from one sample of a study of blood T cell repertoires in COVID-19. Sequencing was performed with immunoSEQ multiplex PCR; in TCRdb, only in-frame clones are kept and a portion is missing. The profile covers tens of thousands of clones, with 85% to 95% appearing a single time and less than 45% taken by the ten largest. Input material: peripheral blood. The source is a man in his fifties or sixties with active or convalescent COVID-19. CDR3s include the opening cysteine and the closing phenylalanine or tryptophan. Fields, in order: J gene, clone size, D gene, V gene, CDR3 protein, CDR3 DNA. D genes are given only for firm matches. Clone sizes are given selectively: once, few, many, or a class where the clone is expanded.

j_call: TRBJ1-1
clone_size: -
d_call: -
v_call: TRBV5-5
cdr3_aa: CASSLTGRFMNTEAFF
cdr3_nt: TGTGCCAGCAGCCTAACAGGGAGATTCATGAACACTGAAGCTTTCTTT

j_call: TRBJ1-4
clone_size: -
d_call: TRBD1
v_call: TRBV9
cdr3_aa: CASSVPGQGGEKLFF
cdr3_nt: TGTGCCAGCAGCGTGCCGGGACAGGGCGGTGAAAAACTGTTTTTT

j_call: TRBJ2-7
clone_size: -
d_call: TRBD2
v_call: TRBV5-1
cdr3_aa: CASSIGSGKYEQYF
cdr3_nt: TGCGCCAGCAGTATCGGTAGCGGGAAATACGAGCAGTACTTC

j_call: TRBJ2-1
clone_size: once
d_call: -
v_call: TRBV5-1
cdr3_aa: CASSLGGGVYNEQFF
cdr3_nt: TGCGCCAGCAGCTTGGGTGGCGGAGTCTACAATGAGCAGTTCTTC

j_call: TRBJ1-5
clone_size: -
d_call: TRBD1
v_call: TRBV19
cdr3_aa: CASSIVWGRGGNQPQHF
cdr3_nt: TGTGCCAGTAGTATTGTCTGGGGCAGGGGGGGCAATCAGCCCCAGCATTTT

j_call: TRBJ1-4
clone_size: -
d_call: -
v_call: TRBV6-1
cdr3_aa: CASSEKGGAATNEKLFF
cdr3_nt: TGTGCCAGCAGTGAAAAGGGAGGGGCAGCAACTAATGAAAAACTGTTTTTT

j_call: TRBJ1-1
clone_size: -
d_call: TRBD1
v_call: TRBV25-1
cdr3_aa: CASSEGQGEAKAFF
cdr3_nt: TGTGCCAGCAGTGAGGGACAGGGGGAGGCGAAAGCTTTCTTT

j_call: TRBJ2-7
clone_size: -
d_call: -
v_call: TRBV2
cdr3_aa: CASRDGGIYEQYF
cdr3_nt: TGTGCCAGCCGGGACGGAGGGATATACGAGCAGTACTTC

j_call: TRBJ2-7
clone_size: -
d_call: TRBD1
v_call: TRBV2
cdr3_aa: CASKEQGSSYEQYF
cdr3_nt: TGTGCCAGCAAAGAACAGGGGTCCTCCTACGAGCAGTACTTC

j_call: TRBJ2-7
clone_size: few
d_call: -
v_call: TRBV7-3
cdr3_aa: CASSSTQNGVQYF
cdr3_nt: TGTGCCAGCAGCTCGACCCAAAACGGGGTGCAGTACTTC

j_call: TRBJ1-1
clone_size: few
d_call: -
v_call: TRBV6-2/TRBV6-3
cdr3_aa: CASSYPGHQKNTEAFF
cdr3_nt: TGTGCCAGCAGTTACCCGGGACACCAAAAAAACACTGAAGCTTTCTTT

j_call: TRBJ2-5
clone_size: -
d_call: -
v_call: TRBV5-1
cdr3_aa: CASSPYGGEETQYF
cdr3_nt: TGCGCCAGCAGCCCGTACGGCGGGGAAGAGACCCAGTACTTC

j_call: TRBJ1-1
clone_size: -
d_call: -
v_call: TRBV28
cdr3_aa: CASRSPGQNTEAFF
cdr3_nt: TGTGCCAGCAGATCACCGGGACAGAACACTGAAGCTTTCTTT

j_call: TRBJ2-7
clone_size: -
d_call: -
v_call: TRBV4-1
cdr3_aa: CASTLDPGATREQYF
cdr3_nt: TGCGCCAGCACCCTTGATCCGGGAGCCACGAGGGAGCAGTACTTC

j_call: TRBJ1-5
clone_size: -
d_call: -
v_call: TRBV2
cdr3_aa: CASSERTLYQPQHF
cdr3_nt: TGTGCCAGCAGTGAAAGGACACTATATCAGCCCCAGCATTTT

j_call: TRBJ1-1
clone_size: once
d_call: TRBD1
v_call: TRBV19
cdr3_aa: CASSLRDSLLAFF
cdr3_nt: TGTGCCAGTAGTCTTCGGGACAGCCTTCTGGCTTTCTTT

j_call: TRBJ2-1
clone_size: -
d_call: TRBD2
v_call: TRBV5-1
cdr3_aa: CASSLTSGSFSYNEQFF
cdr3_nt: TGCGCCAGCAGCCTGACTAGCGGTTCTTTCTCCTACAATGAGCAGTTCTTC

j_call: TRBJ2-5
clone_size: few
d_call: TRBD1
v_call: TRBV19
cdr3_aa: CASSIGSGGRETQYF
cdr3_nt: TGTGCCAGTAGTATAGGGTCAGGGGGAAGGGAGACCCAGTACTTC

j_call: TRBJ2-1
clone_size: -
d_call: -
v_call: TRBV2
cdr3_aa: CASSDEIVYNEQFF
cdr3_nt: TGTGCCAGCAGTGACGAGATTGTCTACAATGAGCAGTTCTTC

j_call: TRBJ2-5
clone_size: -
d_call: TRBD1
v_call: TRBV9
cdr3_aa: CASGVTGGETQYF
cdr3_nt: TGTGCCAGCGGAGTGACAGGGGGCGAGACCCAGTACTTC

j_call: TRBJ2-7
clone_size: -
d_call: TRBD2
v_call: TRBV10-1
cdr3_aa: CASSDGTSGTPYEQYF
cdr3_nt: TGCGCCAGCAGTGATGGGACTAGCGGGACCCCCTACGAGCAGTACTTC

j_call: TRBJ1-4
clone_size: -
d_call: -
v_call: TRBV28
cdr3_aa: CASRTDSFEKLFF
cdr3_nt: TGTGCCAGCAGAACGGACAGCTTTGAAAAACTGTTTTTT

j_call: TRBJ2-2
clone_size: -
d_call: TRBD1
v_call: TRBV5-1
cdr3_aa: CASSPDRGLTGELFF
cdr3_nt: TGCGCCAGCAGCCCGGACAGGGGGCTTACCGGGGAGCTGTTTTTT

j_call: TRBJ1-1
clone_size: -
d_call: -
v_call: TRBV7-9
cdr3_aa: CASSFFGERGTEAFF
cdr3_nt: TGTGCCAGCAGCTTCTTTGGCGAACGGGGCACTGAAGCTTTCTTT

j_call: TRBJ1-5
clone_size: -
d_call: -
v_call: TRBV19
cdr3_aa: CASSIVFRRQGNQPQHF
cdr3_nt: TGTGCCAGTAGTATAGTTTTCCGGAGACAGGGCAATCAGCCCCAGCATTTT

j_call: TRBJ2-1
clone_size: -
d_call: TRBD2
v_call: TRBV7-2
cdr3_aa: CASSLGHPSGSSYNEQFF
cdr3_nt: TGTGCCAGCAGCTTAGGTCACCCTAGCGGGAGCTCCTACAATGAGCAGTTCTTC

j_call: TRBJ2-3
clone_size: -
d_call: TRBD2
v_call: TRBV9
cdr3_aa: CASSLRTSGVSTDTQYF
cdr3_nt: TGTGCCAGCAGTCTCCGGACTAGCGGGGTTAGCACAGATACGCAGTATTTT

j_call: TRBJ2-5
clone_size: -
d_call: -
v_call: TRBV10-3
cdr3_aa: CAISVTAETQYF
cdr3_nt: TGTGCCATCAGTGTGACAGCAGAGACCCAGTACTTC

j_call: TRBJ2-3
clone_size: -
d_call: TRBD1
v_call: TRBV5-5
cdr3_aa: CASSTRTGSTDTQYF
cdr3_nt: TGTGCCAGCAGCACGAGGACAGGGAGCACAGATACGCAGTATTTT

j_call: TRBJ2-7
clone_size: -
d_call: TRBD1
v_call: TRBV13
cdr3_aa: CASSLDRQSEQYF
cdr3_nt: TGTGCCAGCAGCCTGGACAGGCAGTCCGAGCAGTACTTC

j_call: TRBJ1-1
clone_size: once
d_call: -
v_call: TRBV5-8
cdr3_aa: CASSLELGSFGTEAFF
cdr3_nt: TGTGCCAGCAGCTTGGAATTGGGCAGTTTTGGGACTGAAGCTTTCTTT

j_call: TRBJ1-2
clone_size: -
d_call: -
v_call: TRBV5-5
cdr3_aa: CASSPSTDNYGYTF
cdr3_nt: TGTGCCAGCAGTCCGTCGACTGACAACTATGGCTACACCTTC

j_call: TRBJ2-7
clone_size: once
d_call: TRBD1
v_call: TRBV6-6
cdr3_aa: CASRGTGQESYEQYF
cdr3_nt: TGTGCCAGCAGAGGGACGGGACAGGAGTCCTACGAGCAGTACTTC

j_call: TRBJ1-4
clone_size: -
d_call: TRBD1
v_call: TRBV30
cdr3_aa: CAWVKTGGPEKLFF
cdr3_nt: TGTGCCTGGGTAAAGACAGGGGGACCTGAAAAACTGTTTTTT

j_call: TRBJ2-3
clone_size: -
d_call: -
v_call: TRBV19
cdr3_aa: CASSPQRLLYTDTQYF
cdr3_nt: TGTGCCAGTAGTCCTCAGAGACTACTATACACAGATACGCAGTATTTT

j_call: TRBJ1-2
clone_size: -
d_call: -
v_call: TRBV28
cdr3_aa: CASSSDWPGTTNYGYTF
cdr3_nt: TGTGCCAGCAGTTCCGACTGGCCAGGGACTACTAACTATGGCTACACCTTC

j_call: TRBJ1-1
clone_size: -
d_call: TRBD1
v_call: TRBV2
cdr3_aa: CASSGQGAANTEAFF
cdr3_nt: TGTGCCAGCAGTGGACAGGGGGCCGCGAACACTGAAGCTTTCTTT

j_call: TRBJ1-6
clone_size: -
d_call: TRBD1
v_call: TRBV25-1
cdr3_aa: CASSEHGQGSPLHF
cdr3_nt: TGTGCCAGCAGTGAACACGGACAGGGTTCACCCCTCCACTTT

j_call: TRBJ2-1
clone_size: once
d_call: -
v_call: TRBV28
cdr3_aa: CASSKGGRRLSEQFF
cdr3_nt: TGTGCCAGCTCAAAGGGGGGGCGCAGGTTGAGTGAGCAGTTCTTC

j_call: TRBJ2-5
clone_size: -
d_call: -
v_call: TRBV7-3
cdr3_aa: CASSPQGIGETQYF
cdr3_nt: TGTGCCAGCAGCCCCCAGGGAATAGGAGAGACCCAGTACTTC

j_call: TRBJ1-2
clone_size: -
d_call: TRBD1
v_call: TRBV7-9
cdr3_aa: CASSLDRGDYGYTF
cdr3_nt: TGTGCCAGCAGCTTGGACAGGGGGGACTATGGCTACACCTTC

j_call: TRBJ2-4
clone_size: -
d_call: TRBD2
v_call: TRBV19
cdr3_aa: CASSLPGAGGAKNIQYF
cdr3_nt: TGTGCCAGTAGTCTCCCCGGAGCGGGGGGGGCCAAAAACATTCAGTACTTC

j_call: TRBJ1-4
clone_size: -
d_call: -
v_call: TRBV18
cdr3_aa: CASSRGPDEKLFF
cdr3_nt: TGTGCCAGCTCGCGGGGCCCGGATGAAAAACTGTTTTTT

j_call: TRBJ2-1
clone_size: once
d_call: TRBD2
v_call: TRBV5-1
cdr3_aa: CASSLASGVSNEQFF
cdr3_nt: TGCGCCAGCAGCTTGGCTAGCGGGGTAAGCAATGAGCAGTTCTTC

j_call: TRBJ1-4
clone_size: -
d_call: -
v_call: TRBV19
cdr3_aa: CASSISRPSEKLFF
cdr3_nt: TGTGCCAGTAGTATCTCCAGGCCCTCTGAAAAACTGTTTTTT

j_call: TRBJ2-7
clone_size: once
d_call: -
v_call: TRBV6-6
cdr3_aa: CASVTGPSSYEQYF
cdr3_nt: TGTGCCAGCGTAACAGGTCCTAGCTCCTACGAGCAGTACTTC

j_call: TRBJ2-3
clone_size: few
d_call: -
v_call: TRBV5-4
cdr3_aa: CASSFRQGTDTQYF
cdr3_nt: TGTGCCAGCAGCTTCAGACAGGGCACAGATACGCAGTATTTT

j_call: TRBJ1-2
clone_size: once
d_call: -
v_call: TRBV5-1
cdr3_aa: CASSLDLTVYGYTF
cdr3_nt: TGCGCCAGCAGCTTGGACCTGACAGTCTATGGCTACACCTTC

j_call: TRBJ1-3
clone_size: -
d_call: -
v_call: TRBV28
cdr3_aa: CATNAGVGNTIYF
cdr3_nt: TGTGCCACTAATGCAGGGGTTGGAAACACCATATATTTT

j_call: TRBJ1-1
clone_size: few
d_call: -
v_call: TRBV9
cdr3_aa: CASSVQGSGTEAFF
cdr3_nt: TGTGCCAGCAGCGTCCAGGGAAGTGGGACTGAAGCTTTCTTT

j_call: TRBJ1-2
clone_size: -
d_call: -
v_call: TRBV15
cdr3_aa: CATSQDYYGYTF
cdr3_nt: TGTGCCACCAGTCAGGACTACTATGGCTACACCTTC

j_call: TRBJ1-2
clone_size: -
d_call: -
v_call: TRBV3-1/TRBV3-2
cdr3_aa: CASSQGQGNYGYTF
cdr3_nt: TGTGCCAGCAGCCAGGGCCAGGGGAACTATGGCTACACCTTC

j_call: TRBJ2-3
clone_size: -
d_call: -
v_call: TRBV7-2
cdr3_aa: CASSSDYTDTQYF
cdr3_nt: TGTGCCAGCAGCTCGGACTACACAGATACGCAGTATTTT